These 10 T cell receptor beta chains were sequenced from one sample in a study of CD8+ T cells in alopecia areata. Sequencing used cDNA as its template, made by extracting RNA and reverse transcribing it. This table comes from immunoSEQ multiplex PCR, and its TCRdb copy is limited to in-frame clones, with some not included. The table has 90,000 to 130,000 clones, under 60% seen once. Sequencing was carried out using NKG2D-low CD8+ T cells sorted from blood. The receptors here all came from a human donor with alopecia areata.

This clone was observed once. V and J are TRBV15 and TRBJ1-1; D gene uncertain. The V gene's germline CDR1 is LNHNV and CDR2 YYDKDF (reference sequence). V was shortened by 8 bases and J by 6 bases, with 16 bases between the two germline ends. The CDR3 sequence is 13 residues long. The CDR3 DNA reads as TGTGCCACCGCACGAAGGAGTATCGCTGAAGCTTTCTTT. Translation: CATARRSIAEAFF.

This clone was seen a few times. The rearrangement joins TRBV13 to TRBJ2-1; TRBD1 matches at 10 bases. The CDR3 has 16 residues. In germline, CDR1 is PRHDT, CDR2 FYEKMQ (reference sequence). Trimming took 5 bases from V and 7 from J; bases not matched to a gene: 11. CDR3 DNA sequence: TGTGCCAGCAGCGGCTACCGGGACAGGGGTTGGAATGAGCAGTTCTTC. It specifies CASSGYRDRGWNEQFF. Variable domain in full (rest from reference TRBV13 and TRBJ2-1): AAGVIQSPRHLIKEKRETATLKCYPIPRHDTVYWYQQGPGQDPQFLISFYEKMQSDKGSIPDRFSAQQFSDYHSELNMSSLELGDSALYFCASSGYRDRGWNEQFFGPGTRLTVL.

The CDR3 DNA is TGTGCCAGCAGCTCCGAGCCAAGGACAGATAAGTACTTC. It codes for CASSSEPRTDKYF. The V gene is TRBV11-2, the J gene TRBJ2-7, with D possibly matching TRBD1 (6 bases). V dropped 4 bases and J dropped 11 bases, with 18 bases sitting between them. The CDR3 contains 13 residues. The V gene's germline CDR1 is SGHAT and CDR2 FQNNGV.

The V gene is TRBV27, the J gene TRBJ2-6; perhaps TRBD2 as D (5 bases). Germline CDR1 reads MNHEY; CDR2 reads SMNVEV (reference sequence). The CDR3 is made up of 15 amino acids. Trimming removed 3 bases from V and 0 bases from J, with 6 bases in between. The CDR3 region has the DNA TGTGCCAGCAGTTTCCGGGGCTCTGGGGCCAACGTCCTGACTTTC. Protein sequence: CASSFRGSGANVLTF.

The rearrangement uses TRBV7-9 and TRBJ1-1; TRBD1 matches 9 bases. Trimming took 3 bases from V and 3 from J; bases not matched to a gene: 5. The CDR3 is made up of 15 amino acids. CDR1 and CDR2 (germline): SEHNR, FQNEAQ (reference sequence). The CDR3 nucleotides read TGTGCCAGCAGCTTCCCGACAGGGGGGGACACTGAAGCTTTCTTT. It codes for CASSFPTGGDTEAFF.

The chain links TRBV13 to TRBJ2-3, with D hard to call. The CDR3 contains 18 residues. The ends were cut back, 1 base at V and 0 bases at J, with 17 bases in the middle. CDR1 is PRHDT and CDR2 is FYEKMQ in the germline V gene (reference sequence). CDR3 bases: TGTGCCAGCAGCTTAGCCAGCCCCCGGACCCGAAGCACAGATACGCAGTATTTT. Translating gives CASSLASPRTRSTDTQYF.

The V call is TRBV29-1, the J call TRBJ1-3; the D is unclear. Germline assignment: CDR1 SQVTM and CDR2 ANQGSEA. The CDR3 runs 13 residues. Trimming pared 1 base from V and 2 bases from J, leaving 6 bases between. CDR3 protein: CSVEVVPGNTIYF. CDR3 nucleotide sequence: TGCAGCGTTGAAGTAGTTCCTGGAAACACCATATATTTT.

The rearrangement joins TRBV7-2 to TRBJ1-1; 7 nucleotides line up with TRBD1. This CDR3 has 15 residues. V gave up 5 bases and J gave up 0 bases; unmatched junction bases: 6. Germline V gene lookup returns CDR1 SGHTA and CDR2 FQGNSA. This chain's CDR3 is CASSLTTGMNTEAFF. The DNA of the CDR3 is TGTGCCAGCAGCCTGACGACAGGGATGAACACTGAAGCTTTCTTT. Full variable domain (outside the CDR3, taken from reference TRBV7-2 and TRBJ1-1): GAGVSQSPSNKVTEKGKDVELRCDPISGHTALYWYRQSLGQGLEFLIYFQGNSAPDKSGLPSDRFSAERTGGSVSTLTIQRTQQEDSAVYLCASSLTTGMNTEAFFGQGTRLTVV.

The chain is built from TRBV6-1 and TRBJ2-7; 7 bases fit TRBD1. The germline V gene encodes CDR1 MNHNS and CDR2 SASEGT. The V segment lost 3 bases and the J segment 6 bases; nucleotides outside the gene matches: 14. The CDR3 runs to 16 residues. The CDR3 nucleotides read TGTGCCAGCAGTGACGCTCCCGGGACAGTCTTATCCGAGCAGTACTTC. Its protein product is CASSDAPGTVLSEQYF.

The V call is TRBV7-9, the J call TRBJ2-1; D unclear. The V end was cut by 3 bases, the J end by 5 bases, with 2 bases between. The CDR3 consists of 11 residues. CDR1 SEHNR and CDR2 FQNEAQ come from the germline V gene (reference sequence). CDR3 DNA sequence: TGTGCCAGCAGCTTGAACAATGAGCAGTTCTTC. Amino acids: CASSLNNEQFF.